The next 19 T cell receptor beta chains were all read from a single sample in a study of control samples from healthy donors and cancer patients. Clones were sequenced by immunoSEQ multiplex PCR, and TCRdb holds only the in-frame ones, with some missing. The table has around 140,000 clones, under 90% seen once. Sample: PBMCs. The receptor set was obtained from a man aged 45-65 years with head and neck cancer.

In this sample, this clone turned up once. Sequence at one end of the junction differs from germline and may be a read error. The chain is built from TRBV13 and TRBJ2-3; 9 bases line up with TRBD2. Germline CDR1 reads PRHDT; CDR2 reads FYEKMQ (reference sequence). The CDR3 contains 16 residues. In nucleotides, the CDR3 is TGTGCCAGCAGCCTAGGCCTAGCGGGAAGCACAGATACGCAGTATTTT. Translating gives CASSLGLAGSTDTQYF.

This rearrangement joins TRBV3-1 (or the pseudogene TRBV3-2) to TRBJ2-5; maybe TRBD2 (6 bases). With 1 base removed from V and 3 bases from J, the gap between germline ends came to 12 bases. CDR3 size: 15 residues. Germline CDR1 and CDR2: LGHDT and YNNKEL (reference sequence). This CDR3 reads CASSQVLRREETQYF. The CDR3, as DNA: TGTGCCAGCAGCCAAGTATTGAGGAGGGAAGAGACCCAGTACTTC.

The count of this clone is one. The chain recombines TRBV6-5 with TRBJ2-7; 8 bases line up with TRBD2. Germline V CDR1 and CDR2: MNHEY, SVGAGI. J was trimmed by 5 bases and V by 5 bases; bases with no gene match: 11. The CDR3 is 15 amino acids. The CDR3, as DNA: TGTGCCAGCAGTAGGTTGAGCGGGAGTAGGAACGAGCAGTACTTC. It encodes CASSRLSGSRNEQYF.

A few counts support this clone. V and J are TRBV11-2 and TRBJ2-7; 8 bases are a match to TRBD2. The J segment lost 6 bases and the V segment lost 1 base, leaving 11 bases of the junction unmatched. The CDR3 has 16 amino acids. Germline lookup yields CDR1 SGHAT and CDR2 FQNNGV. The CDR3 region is CASSLAGTRGKAEQYF. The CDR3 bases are TGTGCCAGCAGCTTAGCCGGGACTAGGGGTAAGGCCGAGCAGTACTTC. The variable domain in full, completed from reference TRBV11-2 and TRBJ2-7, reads EAGVAQSPRYKIIEKRQSVAFWCNPISGHATLYWYQQILGQGPKLLIQFQNNGVVDDSQLPKDRFSAERLKGVDSTLKIQPAKLEDSAVYLCASSLAGTRGKAEQYFGPGTRLTVT.

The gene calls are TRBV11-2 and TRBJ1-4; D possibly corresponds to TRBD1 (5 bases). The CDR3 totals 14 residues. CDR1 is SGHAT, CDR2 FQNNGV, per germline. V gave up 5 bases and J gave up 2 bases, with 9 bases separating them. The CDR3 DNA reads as TGTGCCAGCAGCCCGGACATCACTAATGAAAAACTGTTTTTT. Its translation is CASSPDITNEKLFF.

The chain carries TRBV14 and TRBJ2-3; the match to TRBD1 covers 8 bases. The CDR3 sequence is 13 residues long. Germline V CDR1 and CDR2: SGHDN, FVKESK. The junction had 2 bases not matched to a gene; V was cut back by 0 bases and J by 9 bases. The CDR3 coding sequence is TGTGCCAGCAGCCAAGATCGACAGGGGACGCAGTATTTT. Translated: CASSQDRQGTQYF. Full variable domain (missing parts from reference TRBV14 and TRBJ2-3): EAGVTQFPSHSVIEKGQTVTLRCDPISGHDNLYWYRRVMGKEIKFLLHFVKESKQDESGMPNNRFLAERTGGTYSTLKVQPAELEDSGVYFCASSQDRQGTQYFGPGTRLTVL.

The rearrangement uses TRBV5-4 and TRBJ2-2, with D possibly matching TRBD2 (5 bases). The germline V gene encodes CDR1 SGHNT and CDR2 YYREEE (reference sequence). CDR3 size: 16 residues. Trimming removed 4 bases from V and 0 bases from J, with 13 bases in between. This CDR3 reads CASSPGLLANTGELFF. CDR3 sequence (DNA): TGTGCCAGCAGCCCTGGACTCCTCGCGAACACCGGGGAGCTGTTTTTT.

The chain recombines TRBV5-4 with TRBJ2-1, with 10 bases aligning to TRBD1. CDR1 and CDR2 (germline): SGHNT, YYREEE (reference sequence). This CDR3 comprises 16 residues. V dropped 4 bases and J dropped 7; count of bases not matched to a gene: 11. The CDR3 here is CASSGRDRGVWNEQFF. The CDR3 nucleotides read TGTGCCAGCAGCGGACGGGACAGGGGAGTTTGGAATGAGCAGTTCTTC.

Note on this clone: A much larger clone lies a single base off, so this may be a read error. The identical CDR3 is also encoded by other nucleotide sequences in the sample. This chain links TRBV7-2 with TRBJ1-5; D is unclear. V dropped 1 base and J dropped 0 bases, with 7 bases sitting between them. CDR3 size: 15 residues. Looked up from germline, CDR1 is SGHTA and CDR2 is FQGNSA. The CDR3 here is CASSLVGNSNQPQHF. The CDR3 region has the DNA TGTGCCAGCAGCTTAGTGGGAAATAGCAATCAGCCCCAGCATTTT.

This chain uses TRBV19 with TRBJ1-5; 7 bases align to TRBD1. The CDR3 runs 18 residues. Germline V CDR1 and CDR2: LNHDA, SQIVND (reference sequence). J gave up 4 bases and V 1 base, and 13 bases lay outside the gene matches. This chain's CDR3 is CASSIVQTGPIVNQPQHF. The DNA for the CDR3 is TGTGCCAGTAGTATAGTCCAGACAGGGCCGATTGTGAATCAGCCCCAGCATTTT.

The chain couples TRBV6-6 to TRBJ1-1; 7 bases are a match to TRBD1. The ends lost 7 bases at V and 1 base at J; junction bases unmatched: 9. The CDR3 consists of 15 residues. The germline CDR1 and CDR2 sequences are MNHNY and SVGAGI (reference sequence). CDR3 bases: TGTGCCAGCAACCGACCGGGACAGTCGAACACTGAAGCTTTCTTT. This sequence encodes CASNRPGQSNTEAFF.

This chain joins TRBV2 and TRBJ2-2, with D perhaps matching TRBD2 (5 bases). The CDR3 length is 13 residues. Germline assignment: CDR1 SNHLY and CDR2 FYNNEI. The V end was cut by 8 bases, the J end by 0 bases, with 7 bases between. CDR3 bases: TGTGCCAGCGGGAGACCGAACACCGGGGAGCTGTTTTTT. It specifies CASGRPNTGELFF.

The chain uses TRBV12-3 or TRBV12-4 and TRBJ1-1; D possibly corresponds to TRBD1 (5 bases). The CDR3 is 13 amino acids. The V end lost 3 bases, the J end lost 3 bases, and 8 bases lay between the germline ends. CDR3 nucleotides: TGTGCCAGCAGTTTGGAAGGGGACACTGAAGCTTTCTTT. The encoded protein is CASSLEGDTEAFF.

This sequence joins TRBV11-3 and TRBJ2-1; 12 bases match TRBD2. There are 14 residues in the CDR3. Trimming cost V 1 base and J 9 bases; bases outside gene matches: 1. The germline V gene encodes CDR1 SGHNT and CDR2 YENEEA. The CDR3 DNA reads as TGTGCCAGCAGCTTAGGACTAGCGGGAGCTGAGCAGTTCTTC. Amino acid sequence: CASSLGLAGAEQFF.

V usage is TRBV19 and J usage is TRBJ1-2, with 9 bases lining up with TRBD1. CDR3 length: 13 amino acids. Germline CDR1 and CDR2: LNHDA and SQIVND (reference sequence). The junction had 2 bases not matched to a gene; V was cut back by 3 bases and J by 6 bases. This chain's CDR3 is CASSIGTGNGYTF. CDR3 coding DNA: TGTGCCAGTAGTATTGGGACAGGGAATGGCTACACCTTC.

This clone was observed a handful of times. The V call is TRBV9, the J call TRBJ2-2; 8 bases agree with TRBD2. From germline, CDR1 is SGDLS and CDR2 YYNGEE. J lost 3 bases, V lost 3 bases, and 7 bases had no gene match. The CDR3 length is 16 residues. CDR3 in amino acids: CASSAKSGRDTGELFF. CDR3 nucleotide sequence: TGTGCCAGCAGCGCTAAAAGCGGGAGAGACACCGGGGAGCTGTTTTTT.

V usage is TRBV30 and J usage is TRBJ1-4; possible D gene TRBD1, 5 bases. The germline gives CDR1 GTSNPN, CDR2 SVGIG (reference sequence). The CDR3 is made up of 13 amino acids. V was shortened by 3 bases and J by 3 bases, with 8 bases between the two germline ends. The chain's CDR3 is CAWSRVANEKLFF. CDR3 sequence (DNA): TGTGCCTGGAGCAGGGTAGCTAATGAAAAACTGTTTTTT. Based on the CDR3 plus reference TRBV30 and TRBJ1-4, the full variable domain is SQTIHQWPATLVQPVGSPLSLECTVEGTSNPNLYWYRQAAGRGLQLLFYSVGIGQISSEVPQNLSASRPQDRQFILSSKKLLLSDSGFYLCAWSRVANEKLFFGSGTQLSVL.

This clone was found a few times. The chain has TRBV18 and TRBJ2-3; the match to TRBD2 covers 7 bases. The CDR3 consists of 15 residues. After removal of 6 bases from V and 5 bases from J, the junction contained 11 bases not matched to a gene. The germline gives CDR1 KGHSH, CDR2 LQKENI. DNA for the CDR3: TGTGCCAGCTCCTTTACTACCCTAGCGGAAGATACGCAGTATTTT. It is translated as CASSFTTLAEDTQYF.

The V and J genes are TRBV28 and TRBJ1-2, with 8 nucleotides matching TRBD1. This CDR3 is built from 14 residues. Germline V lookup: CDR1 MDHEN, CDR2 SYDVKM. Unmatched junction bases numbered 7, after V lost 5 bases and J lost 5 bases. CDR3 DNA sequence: TGTGCCAGCAGTCTAGGACAGGGTTTGTATGGCTACACCTTC. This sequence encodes CASSLGQGLYGYTF.